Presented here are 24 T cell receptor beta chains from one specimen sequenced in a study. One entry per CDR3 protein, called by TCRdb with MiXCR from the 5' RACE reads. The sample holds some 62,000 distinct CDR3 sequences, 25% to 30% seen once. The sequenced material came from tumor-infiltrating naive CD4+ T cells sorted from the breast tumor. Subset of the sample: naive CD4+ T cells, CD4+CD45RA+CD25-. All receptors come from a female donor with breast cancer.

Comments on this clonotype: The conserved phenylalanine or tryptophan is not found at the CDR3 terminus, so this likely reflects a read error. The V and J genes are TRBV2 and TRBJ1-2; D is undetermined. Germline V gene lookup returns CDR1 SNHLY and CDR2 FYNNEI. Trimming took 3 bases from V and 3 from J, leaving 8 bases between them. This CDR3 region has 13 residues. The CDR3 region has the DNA TGTGCCAGCAGTGAGACGGGGTACTATGGCTACACCTAC. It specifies CASSETGYYGYTY.

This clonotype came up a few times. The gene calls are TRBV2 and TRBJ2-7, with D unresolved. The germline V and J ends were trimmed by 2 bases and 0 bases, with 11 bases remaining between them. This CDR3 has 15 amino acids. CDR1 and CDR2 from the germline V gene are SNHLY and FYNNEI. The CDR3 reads CASSERMLSSYEQYF. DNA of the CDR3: TGTGCCAGCAGTGAAAGAATGTTAAGCTCCTACGAGCAGTACTTC.

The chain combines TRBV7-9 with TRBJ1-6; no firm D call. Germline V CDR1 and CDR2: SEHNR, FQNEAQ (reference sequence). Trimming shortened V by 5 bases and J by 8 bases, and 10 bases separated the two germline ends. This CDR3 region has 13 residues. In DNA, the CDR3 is TGTGCCAGCAGCCCTACCCGGGATTCACCCCTCCACTTT. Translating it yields CASSPTRDSPLHF.

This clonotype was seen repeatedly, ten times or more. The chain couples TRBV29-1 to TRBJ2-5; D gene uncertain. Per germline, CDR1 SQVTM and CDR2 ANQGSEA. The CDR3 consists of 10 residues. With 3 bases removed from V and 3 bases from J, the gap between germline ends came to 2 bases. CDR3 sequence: CSVEEETQYF. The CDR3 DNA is TGCAGCGTTGAGGAAGAGACCCAGTACTTC.

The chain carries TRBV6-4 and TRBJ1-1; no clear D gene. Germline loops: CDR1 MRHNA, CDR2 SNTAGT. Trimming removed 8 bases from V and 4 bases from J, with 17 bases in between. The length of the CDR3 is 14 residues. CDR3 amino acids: CASSEGRFGTEAFF. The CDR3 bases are TGTGCCAGCTCCGAGGGCAGGTTTGGCACTGAAGCTTTCTTT.

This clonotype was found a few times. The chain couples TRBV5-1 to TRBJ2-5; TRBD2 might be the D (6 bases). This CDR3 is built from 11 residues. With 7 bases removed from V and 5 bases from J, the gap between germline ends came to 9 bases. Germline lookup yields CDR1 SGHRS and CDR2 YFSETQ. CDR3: CASGLRETQYF. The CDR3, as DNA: TGCGCCAGCGGACTAAGGGAGACCCAGTACTTC. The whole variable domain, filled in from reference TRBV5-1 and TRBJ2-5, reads KAGVTQTPRYLIKTRGQQVTLSCSPISGHRSVSWYQQTPGQGLQFLFEYFSETQRNKGNFPGRFSGRQFSNSRSEMNVSTLELGDSALYLCASGLRETQYFGPGTRLLVL.

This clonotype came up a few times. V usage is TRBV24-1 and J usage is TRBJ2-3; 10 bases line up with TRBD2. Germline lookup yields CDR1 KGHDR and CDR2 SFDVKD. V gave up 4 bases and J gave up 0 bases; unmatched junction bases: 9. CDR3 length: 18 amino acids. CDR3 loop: CATSDRSGTSASTDTQYF. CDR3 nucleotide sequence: TGTGCCACCAGTGACCGGTCCGGGACTAGCGCTAGCACAGATACGCAGTATTTT.

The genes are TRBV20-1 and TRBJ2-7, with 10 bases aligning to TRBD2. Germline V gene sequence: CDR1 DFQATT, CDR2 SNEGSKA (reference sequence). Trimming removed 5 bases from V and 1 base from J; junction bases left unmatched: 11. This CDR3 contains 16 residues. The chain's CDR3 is CSAVGPSGGQSYEQYF. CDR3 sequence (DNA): TGCAGTGCTGTCGGGCCTAGCGGGGGCCAATCCTACGAGCAGTACTTC.

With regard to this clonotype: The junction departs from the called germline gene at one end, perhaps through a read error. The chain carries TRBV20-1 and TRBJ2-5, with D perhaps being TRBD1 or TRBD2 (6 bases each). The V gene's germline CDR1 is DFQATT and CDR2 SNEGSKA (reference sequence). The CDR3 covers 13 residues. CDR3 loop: CSAREGGKETQYF. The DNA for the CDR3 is TGCAGTGCTCGAGAGGGGGGAAAAGAGACCCAGTACTTC.

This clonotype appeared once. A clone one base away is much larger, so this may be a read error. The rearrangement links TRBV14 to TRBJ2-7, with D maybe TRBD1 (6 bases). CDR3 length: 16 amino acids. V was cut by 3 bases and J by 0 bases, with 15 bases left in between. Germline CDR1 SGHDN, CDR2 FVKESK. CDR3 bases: TGTGCCAGCAGCCAGATACAGGGTTCTCGCTCCTACGAGCAGTACTTC. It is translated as CASSQIQGSRSYEQYF.

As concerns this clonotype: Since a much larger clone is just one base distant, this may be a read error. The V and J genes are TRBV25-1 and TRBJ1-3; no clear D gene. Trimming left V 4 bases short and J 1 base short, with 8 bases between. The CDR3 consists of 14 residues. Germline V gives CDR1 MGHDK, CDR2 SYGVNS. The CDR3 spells CASSGPSSGNTIYF. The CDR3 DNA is TGTGCCAGCAGTGGGCCCTCTTCTGGAAACACCATATATTTT.

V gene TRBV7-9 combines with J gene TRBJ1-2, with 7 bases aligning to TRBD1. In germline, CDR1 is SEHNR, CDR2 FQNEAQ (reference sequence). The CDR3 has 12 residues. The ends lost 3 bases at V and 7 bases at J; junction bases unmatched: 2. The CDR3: CASSFDRVGYTF. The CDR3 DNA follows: TGTGCCAGCAGCTTCGACAGGGTTGGCTACACCTTC.

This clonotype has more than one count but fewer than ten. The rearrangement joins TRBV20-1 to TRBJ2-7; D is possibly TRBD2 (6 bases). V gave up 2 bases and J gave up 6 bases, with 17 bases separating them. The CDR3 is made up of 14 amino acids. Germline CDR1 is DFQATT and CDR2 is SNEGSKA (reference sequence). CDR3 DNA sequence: TGCAGTGCTAGATTCGGCCTAGCGAGGGGCGAGCAGTACTTC. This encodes CSARFGLARGEQYF.

CDR3 amino acids: CASSELGVEETQYF. Written as DNA, the CDR3 is TGTGCCAGCAGCGAACTAGGGGTCGAGGAGACCCAGTACTTC. V and J are TRBV7-9 and TRBJ2-5; D assignment may be TRBD1 or TRBD2 (5 bases each). The CDR3 runs 14 residues. CDR1 and CDR2 from the germline V gene are SEHNR and FQNEAQ (reference sequence). The V end lost 5 bases, the J end lost 5 bases, and 15 bases lay between the germline ends. The variable domain in full, with the rest retrieved from reference TRBV7-9 and TRBJ2-5, is DTGVSQNPRHKITKRGQNVTFRCDPISEHNRLYWYRQTLGQGPEFLTYFQNEAQLEKSRLLSDRFSAERPKGSFSTLEIQRTEQGDSAMYLCASSELGVEETQYFGPGTRLLVL.

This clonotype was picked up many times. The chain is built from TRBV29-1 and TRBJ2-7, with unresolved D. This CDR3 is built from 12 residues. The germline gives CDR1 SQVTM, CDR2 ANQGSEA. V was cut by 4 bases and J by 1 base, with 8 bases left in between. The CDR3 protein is CSVGDTSYEQYF. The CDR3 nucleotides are TGCAGCGTTGGAGACACGTCCTACGAGCAGTACTTC.

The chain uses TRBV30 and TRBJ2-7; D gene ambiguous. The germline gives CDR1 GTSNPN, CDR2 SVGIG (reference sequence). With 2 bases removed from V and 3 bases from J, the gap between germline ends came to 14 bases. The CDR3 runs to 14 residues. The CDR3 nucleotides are TGTGCCTGGAGTAAAACTGATAATTACTACGAGCAGTACTTC. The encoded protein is CAWSKTDNYYEQYF.

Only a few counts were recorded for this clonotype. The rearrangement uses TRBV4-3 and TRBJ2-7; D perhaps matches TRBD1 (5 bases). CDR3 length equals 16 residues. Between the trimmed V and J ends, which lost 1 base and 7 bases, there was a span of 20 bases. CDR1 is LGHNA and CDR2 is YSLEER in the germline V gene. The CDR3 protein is CASSQVRQGHWGEQYF. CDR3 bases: TGCGCCAGCAGCCAAGTCCGGCAGGGCCACTGGGGAGAGCAGTACTTC.

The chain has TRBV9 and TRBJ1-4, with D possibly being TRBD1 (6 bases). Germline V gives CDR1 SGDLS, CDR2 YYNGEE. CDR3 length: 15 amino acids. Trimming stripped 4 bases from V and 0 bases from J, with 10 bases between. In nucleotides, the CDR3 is TGTGCCAGCAGCTTCCAGGGGACAACTAATGAAAAACTGTTTTTT. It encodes CASSFQGTTNEKLFF.

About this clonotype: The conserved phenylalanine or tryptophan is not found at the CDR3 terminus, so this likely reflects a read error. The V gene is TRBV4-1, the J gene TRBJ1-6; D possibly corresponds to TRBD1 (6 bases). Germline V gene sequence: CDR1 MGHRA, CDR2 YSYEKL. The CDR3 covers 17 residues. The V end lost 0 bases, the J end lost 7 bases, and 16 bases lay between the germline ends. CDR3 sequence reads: CASSQEPPTGTNSPLHL. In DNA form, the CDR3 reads TGCGCCAGCAGCCAAGAACCTCCCACAGGGACCAATTCACCCCTCCACCTT.

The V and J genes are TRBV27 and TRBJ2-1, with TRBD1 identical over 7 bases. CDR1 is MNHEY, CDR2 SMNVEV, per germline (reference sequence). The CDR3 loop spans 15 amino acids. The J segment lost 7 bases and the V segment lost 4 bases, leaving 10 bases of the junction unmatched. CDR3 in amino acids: CASSSARGFGNEQFF. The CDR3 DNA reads TGTGCCAGCAGTTCCGCCAGGGGGTTTGGGAATGAGCAGTTCTTC.

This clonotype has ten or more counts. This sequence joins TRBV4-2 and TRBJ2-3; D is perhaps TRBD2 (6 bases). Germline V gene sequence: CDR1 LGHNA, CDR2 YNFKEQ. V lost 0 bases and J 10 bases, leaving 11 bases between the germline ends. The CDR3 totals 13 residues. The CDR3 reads CASSQEGGSAQYF. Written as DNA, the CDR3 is TGTGCCAGCAGCCAAGAGGGGGGATCGGCGCAGTATTTT.

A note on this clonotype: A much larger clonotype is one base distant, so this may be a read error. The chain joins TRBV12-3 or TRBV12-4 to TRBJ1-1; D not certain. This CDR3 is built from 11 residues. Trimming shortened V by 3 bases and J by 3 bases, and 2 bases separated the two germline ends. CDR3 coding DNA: TGTGCCAGCAGTTTGTACACTGAAGCTTTCTTT. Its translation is CASSLYTEAFF.

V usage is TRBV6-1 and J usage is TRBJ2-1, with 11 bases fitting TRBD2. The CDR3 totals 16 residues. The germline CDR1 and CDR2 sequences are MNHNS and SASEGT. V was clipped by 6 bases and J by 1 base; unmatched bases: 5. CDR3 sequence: CASRTSGAGSYNEQFF. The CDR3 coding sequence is TGTGCCAGCAGGACTAGCGGGGCAGGGTCCTACAATGAGCAGTTCTTC.

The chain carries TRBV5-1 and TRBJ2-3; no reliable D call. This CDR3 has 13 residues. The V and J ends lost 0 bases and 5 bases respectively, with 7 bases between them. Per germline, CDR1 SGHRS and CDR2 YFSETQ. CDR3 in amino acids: CASSLDVGDTQYF. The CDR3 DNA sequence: TGCGCCAGCAGCTTGGACGTCGGAGATACGCAGTATTTT.